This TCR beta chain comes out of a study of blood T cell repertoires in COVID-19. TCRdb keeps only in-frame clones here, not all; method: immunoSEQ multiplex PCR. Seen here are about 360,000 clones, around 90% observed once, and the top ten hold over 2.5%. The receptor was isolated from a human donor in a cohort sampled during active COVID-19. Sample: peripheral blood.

CDR3: CASSLKQGRFETQYF. The CDR3 DNA reads as TGTGCCAGCAGCTTAAAACAGGGCCGTTTTGAGACCCAGTACTTC. The J gene is TRBJ2-5, the V gene TRBV7-7; TRBD1 is a possible D gene (6 bases). V lost 2 bases and J 5 bases, leaving 15 bases between the germline ends. The CDR3 consists of 15 residues. Per the germline V gene, CDR1 is SSHAT and CDR2 is FNYEAQ (reference sequence).